This T cell receptor (beta chain) is from a study of cytomegalovirus exposure and HLA in healthy donors. Study-wide results and limits: It was reportedly the case that the classifier diagnosed cytomegalovirus status with high specificity and sensitivity.

PCR used 60 Vbeta primers and 13 Jbeta primers. Using immunoSEQ multiplex PCR, the repertoire was profiled, and TCRdb retains in-frame clones only, with some absent. The table includes 95,000 to 150,000 clones, around 86% detected once. Of note for this clone: The antigen remains unidentified.

J gave up 1 base and V 7 bases, and 4 bases lay outside the gene matches. Germline assignment: CDR1 MGHRA and CDR2 YSYEKL. This CDR3 comprises 14 residues. The clonotype comes from a man in his thirties or forties in good health and CMV-seronegative. Input material: PBMCs. This sequence joins TRBV4-1 and TRBJ1-1, with 9 bases aligning to TRBD1. CDR3: CASTDRGSNTEAFF. The CDR3 bases are TGCGCCAGCACCGACAGGGGGTCGAACACTGAAGCTTTCTTT.